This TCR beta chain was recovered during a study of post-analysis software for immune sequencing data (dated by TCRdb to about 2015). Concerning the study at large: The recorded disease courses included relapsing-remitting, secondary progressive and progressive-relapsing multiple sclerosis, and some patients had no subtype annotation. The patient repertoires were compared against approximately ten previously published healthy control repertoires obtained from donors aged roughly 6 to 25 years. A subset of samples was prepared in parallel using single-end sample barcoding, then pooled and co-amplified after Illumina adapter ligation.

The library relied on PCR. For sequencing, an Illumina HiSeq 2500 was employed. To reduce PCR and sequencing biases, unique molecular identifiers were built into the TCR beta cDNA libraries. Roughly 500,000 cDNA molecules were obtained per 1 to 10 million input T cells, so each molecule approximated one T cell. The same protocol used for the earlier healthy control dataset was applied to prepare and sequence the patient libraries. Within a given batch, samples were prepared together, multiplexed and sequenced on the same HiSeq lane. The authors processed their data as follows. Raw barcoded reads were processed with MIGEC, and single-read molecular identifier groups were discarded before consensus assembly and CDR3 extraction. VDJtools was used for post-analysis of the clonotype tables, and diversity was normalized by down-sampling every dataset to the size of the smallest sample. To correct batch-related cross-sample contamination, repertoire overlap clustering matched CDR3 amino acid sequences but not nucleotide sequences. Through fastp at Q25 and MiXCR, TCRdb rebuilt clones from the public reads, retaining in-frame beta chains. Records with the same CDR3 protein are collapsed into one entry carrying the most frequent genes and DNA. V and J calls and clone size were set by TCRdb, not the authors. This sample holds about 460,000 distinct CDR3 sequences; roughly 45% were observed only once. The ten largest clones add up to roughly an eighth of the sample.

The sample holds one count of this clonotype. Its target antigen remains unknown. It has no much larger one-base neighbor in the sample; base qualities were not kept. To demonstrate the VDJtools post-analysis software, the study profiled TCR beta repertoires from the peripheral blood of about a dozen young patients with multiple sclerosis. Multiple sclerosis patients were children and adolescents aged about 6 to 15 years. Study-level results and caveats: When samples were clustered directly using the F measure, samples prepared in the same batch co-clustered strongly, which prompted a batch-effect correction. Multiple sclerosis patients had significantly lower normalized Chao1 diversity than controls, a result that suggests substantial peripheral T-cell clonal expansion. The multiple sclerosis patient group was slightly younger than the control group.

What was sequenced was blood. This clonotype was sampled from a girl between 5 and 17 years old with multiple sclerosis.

The sequenced DNA: TGCAGTGCTACACAGGATCCCTATGGCTACACCTTC. It translates to CSATQDPYGYTF. The chain is made from TRBV20-1 and TRBJ1-2; a tentative D call is TRBD1 (5 bases match). The CDR3 contains 12 residues, cysteine and phenylalanine counted. Only the CDR3 region is kept as DNA, spanning 36 bases read in frame from base 1. V is pared back by 4 bases and J by 4 bases, with 10 bases lying between the germline termini. Taken from the germline V gene (reference sequence), the CDR1 and CDR2 loops are DFQATT and SNEGSKA.